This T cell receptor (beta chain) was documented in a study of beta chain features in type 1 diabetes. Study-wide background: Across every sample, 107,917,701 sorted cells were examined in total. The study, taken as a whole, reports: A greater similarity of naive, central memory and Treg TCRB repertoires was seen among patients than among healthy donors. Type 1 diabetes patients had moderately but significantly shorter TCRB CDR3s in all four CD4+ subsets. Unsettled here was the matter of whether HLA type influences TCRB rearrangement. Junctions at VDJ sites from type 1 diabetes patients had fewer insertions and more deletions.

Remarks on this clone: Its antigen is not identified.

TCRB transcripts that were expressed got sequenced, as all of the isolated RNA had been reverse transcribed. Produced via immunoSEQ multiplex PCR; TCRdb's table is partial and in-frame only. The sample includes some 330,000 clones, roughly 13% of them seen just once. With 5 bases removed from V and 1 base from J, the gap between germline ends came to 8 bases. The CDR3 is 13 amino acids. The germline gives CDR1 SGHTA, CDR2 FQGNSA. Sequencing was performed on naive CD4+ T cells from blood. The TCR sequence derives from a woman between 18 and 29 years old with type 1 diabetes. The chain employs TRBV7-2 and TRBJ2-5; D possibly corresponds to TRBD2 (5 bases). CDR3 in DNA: TGTGCCAGCAGCCCTAGCACCCAAGAGACCCAGTACTTC. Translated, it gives CASSPSTQETQYF.